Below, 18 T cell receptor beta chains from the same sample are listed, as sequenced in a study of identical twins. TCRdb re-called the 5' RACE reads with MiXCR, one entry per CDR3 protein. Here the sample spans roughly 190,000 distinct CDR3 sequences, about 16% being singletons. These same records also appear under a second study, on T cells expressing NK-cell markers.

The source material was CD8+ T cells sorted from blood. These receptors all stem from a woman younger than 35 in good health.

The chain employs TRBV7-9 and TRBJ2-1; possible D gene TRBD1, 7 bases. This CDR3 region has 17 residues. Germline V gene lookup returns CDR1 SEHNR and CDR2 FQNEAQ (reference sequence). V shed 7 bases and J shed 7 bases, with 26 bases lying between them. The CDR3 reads CASMGVGGTDGGNEQFF. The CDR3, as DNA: TGTGCCAGCATGGGAGTCGGCGGGACAGATGGGGGGAATGAGCAGTTCTTC.

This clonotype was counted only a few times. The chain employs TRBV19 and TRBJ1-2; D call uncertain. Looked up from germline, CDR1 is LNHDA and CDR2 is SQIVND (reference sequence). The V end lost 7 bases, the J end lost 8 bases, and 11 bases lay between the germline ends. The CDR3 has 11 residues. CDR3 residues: CASTSGEGYTF. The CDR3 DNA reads TGTGCCAGTACGTCTGGGGAGGGCTACACCTTC.

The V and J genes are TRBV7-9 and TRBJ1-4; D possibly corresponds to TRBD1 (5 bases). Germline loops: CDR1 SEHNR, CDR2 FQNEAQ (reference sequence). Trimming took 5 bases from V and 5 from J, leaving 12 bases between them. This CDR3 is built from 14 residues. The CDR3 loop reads CASSPGGGNEKLFF. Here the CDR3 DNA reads TGTGCCAGCAGCCCCGGCGGGGGGAATGAAAAACTGTTTTTT.

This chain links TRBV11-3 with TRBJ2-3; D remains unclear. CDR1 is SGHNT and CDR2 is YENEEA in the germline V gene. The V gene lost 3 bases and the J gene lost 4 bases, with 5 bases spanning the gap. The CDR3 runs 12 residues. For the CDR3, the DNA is TGTGCCAGCAGCTTTCCCGCAGATACGCAGTATTTT. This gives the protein CASSFPADTQYF.

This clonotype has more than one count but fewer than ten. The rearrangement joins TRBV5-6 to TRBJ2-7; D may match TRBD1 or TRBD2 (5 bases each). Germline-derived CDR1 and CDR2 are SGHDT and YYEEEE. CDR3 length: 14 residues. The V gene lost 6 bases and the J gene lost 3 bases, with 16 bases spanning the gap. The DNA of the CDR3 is TGTGCCAGCAATGACGGGACGGGTAACTACGAGCAGTACTTC. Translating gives CASNDGTGNYEQYF.

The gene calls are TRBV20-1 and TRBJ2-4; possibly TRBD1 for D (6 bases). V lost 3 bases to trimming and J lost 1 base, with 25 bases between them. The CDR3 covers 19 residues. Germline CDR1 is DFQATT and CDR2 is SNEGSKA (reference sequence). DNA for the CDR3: TGCAGTGCTAGGTACCGAGAGGGGGAGTTTGGCAAGGCCAAAAACATTCAGTACTTC. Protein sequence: CSARYREGEFGKAKNIQYF.

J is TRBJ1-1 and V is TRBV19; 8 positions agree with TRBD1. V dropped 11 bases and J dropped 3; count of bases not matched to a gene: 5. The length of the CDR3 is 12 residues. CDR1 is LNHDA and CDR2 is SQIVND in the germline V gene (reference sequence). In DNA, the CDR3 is TGTGCCGCGACAGGGGTTCACACTGAAGCTTTCTTT. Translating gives CAATGVHTEAFF.

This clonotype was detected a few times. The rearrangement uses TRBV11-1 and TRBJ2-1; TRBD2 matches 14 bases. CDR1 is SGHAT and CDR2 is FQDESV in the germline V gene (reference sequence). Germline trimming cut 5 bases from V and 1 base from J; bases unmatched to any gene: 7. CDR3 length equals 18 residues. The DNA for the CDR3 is TGTGCCAGCAGCCCCCGGACTAGCGGGAGGAGTTCCTACAATGAGCAGTTCTTC. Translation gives CASSPRTSGRSSYNEQFF.

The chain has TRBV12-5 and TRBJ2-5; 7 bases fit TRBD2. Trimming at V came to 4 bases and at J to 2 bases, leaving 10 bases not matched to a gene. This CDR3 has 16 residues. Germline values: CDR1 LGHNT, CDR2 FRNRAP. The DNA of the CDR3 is TGTGCTAGTGGTTCAAATCCCGGGCGGGGGCAAGAGACCCAGTACTTC. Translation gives CASGSNPGRGQETQYF.

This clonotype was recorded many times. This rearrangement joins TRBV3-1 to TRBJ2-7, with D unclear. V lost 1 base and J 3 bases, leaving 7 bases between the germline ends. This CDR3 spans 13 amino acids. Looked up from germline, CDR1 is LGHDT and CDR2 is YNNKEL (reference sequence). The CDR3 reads CASSQVANYEQYF. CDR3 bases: TGTGCCAGCAGCCAAGTGGCAAACTACGAGCAGTACTTC.

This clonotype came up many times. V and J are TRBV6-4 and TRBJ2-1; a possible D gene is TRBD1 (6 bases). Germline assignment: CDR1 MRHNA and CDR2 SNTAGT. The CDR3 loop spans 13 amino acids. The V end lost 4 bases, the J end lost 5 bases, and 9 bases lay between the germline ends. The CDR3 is CASSGQANNEQFF. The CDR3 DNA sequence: TGTGCCAGCAGTGGACAGGCAAACAATGAGCAGTTCTTC.

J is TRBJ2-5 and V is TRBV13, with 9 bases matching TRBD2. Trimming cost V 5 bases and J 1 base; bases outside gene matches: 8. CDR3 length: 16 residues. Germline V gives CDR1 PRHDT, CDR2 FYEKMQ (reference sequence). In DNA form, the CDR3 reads TGTGCCAGCAGCCACGGACTAGCGCTTTTCCAAGAGACCCAGTACTTC. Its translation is CASSHGLALFQETQYF.

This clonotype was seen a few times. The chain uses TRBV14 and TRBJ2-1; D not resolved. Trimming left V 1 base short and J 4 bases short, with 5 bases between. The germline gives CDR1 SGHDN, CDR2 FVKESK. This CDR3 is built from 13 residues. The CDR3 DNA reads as TGTGCCAGCAGCCAAGTGATGTACAATGAGCAGTTCTTC. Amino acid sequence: CASSQVMYNEQFF. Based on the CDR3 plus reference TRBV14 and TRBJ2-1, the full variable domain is EAGVTQFPSHSVIEKGQTVTLRCDPISGHDNLYWYRRVMGKEIKFLLHFVKESKQDESGMPNNRFLAERTGGTYSTLKVQPAELEDSGVYFCASSQVMYNEQFFGPGTRLTVL.

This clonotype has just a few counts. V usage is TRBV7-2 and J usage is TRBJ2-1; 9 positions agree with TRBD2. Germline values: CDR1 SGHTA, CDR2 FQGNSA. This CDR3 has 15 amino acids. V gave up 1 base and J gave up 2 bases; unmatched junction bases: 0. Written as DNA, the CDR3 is TGTGCCAGCAGCTTAGGGACTAGCGCCTACAATGAGCAGTTCTTC. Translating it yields CASSLGTSAYNEQFF. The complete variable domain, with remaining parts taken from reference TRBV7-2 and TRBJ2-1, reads GAGVSQSPSNKVTEKGKDVELRCDPISGHTALYWYRQSLGQGLEFLIYFQGNSAPDKSGLPSDRFSAERTGGSVSTLTIQRTQQEDSAVYLCASSLGTSAYNEQFFGPGTRLTVL.

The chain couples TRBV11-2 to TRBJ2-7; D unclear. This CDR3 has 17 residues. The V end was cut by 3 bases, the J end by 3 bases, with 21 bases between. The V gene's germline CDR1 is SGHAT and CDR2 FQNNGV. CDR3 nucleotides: TGTGCCAGCAGCTTCCTCCTTGGGCCCTACCCCCTCTACGAGCAGTACTTC. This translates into CASSFLLGPYPLYEQYF.

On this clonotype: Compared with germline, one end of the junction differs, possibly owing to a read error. The CDR3 DNA sequence: TGTGCCAGCAGCTTGGTTCTAGAAGAGACCCACTACTTC. It yields the protein CASSLVLEETHYF. The chain combines TRBV5-6 with TRBJ2-5; D unresolved. Germline lookup yields CDR1 SGHDT and CDR2 YYEEEE. The CDR3 length is 13 residues.

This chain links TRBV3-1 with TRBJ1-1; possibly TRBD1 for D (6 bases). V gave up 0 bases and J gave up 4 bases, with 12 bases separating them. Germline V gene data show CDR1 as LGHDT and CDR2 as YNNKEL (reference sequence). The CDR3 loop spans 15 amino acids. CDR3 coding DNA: TGTGCCAGCAGCCAAGATGGAGGGGGGCTCACTGAAGCTTTCTTT. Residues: CASSQDGGGLTEAFF.

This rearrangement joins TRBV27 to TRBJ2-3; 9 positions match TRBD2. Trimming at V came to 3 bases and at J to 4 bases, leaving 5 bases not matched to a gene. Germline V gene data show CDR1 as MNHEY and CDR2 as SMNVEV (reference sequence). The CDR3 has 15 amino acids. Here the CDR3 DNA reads TGTGCCAGCAGTTTGGGCGGGAGGGAGGCAGATACGCAGTATTTT. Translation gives CASSLGGREADTQYF.